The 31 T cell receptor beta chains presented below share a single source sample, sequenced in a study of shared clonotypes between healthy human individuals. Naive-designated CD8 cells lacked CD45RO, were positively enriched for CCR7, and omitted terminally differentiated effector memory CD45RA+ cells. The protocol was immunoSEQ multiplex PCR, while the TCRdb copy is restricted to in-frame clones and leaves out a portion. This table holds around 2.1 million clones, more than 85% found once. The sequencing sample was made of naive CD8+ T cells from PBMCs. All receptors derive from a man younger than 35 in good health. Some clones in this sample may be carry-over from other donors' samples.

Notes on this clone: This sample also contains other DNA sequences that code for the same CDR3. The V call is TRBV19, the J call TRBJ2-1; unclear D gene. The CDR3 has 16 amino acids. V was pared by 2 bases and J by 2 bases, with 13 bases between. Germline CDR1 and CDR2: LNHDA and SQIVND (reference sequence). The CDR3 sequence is CASSIRGPRAYNEQFF. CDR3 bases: TGTGCCAGTAGTATAAGAGGCCCCAGAGCCTACAATGAGCAGTTCTTC.

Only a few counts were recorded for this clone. The CDR3 sequence is CASRSGTDSYEQYF. The CDR3 DNA reads TGTGCCAGCAGGTCCGGGACAGACTCCTACGAGCAGTACTTC. V is TRBV7-9 and J is TRBJ2-7; 7 bases fit TRBD1. V dropped 6 bases and J dropped 0; count of bases not matched to a gene: 5. The germline gives CDR1 SEHNR, CDR2 FQNEAQ (reference sequence). The length of the CDR3 is 14 residues.

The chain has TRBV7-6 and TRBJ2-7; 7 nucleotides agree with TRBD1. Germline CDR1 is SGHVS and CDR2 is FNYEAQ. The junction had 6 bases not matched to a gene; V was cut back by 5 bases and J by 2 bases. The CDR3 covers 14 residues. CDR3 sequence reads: CASSPPGTAYEQYF. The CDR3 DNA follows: TGTGCCAGCAGCCCCCCCGGGACAGCCTACGAGCAGTACTTC. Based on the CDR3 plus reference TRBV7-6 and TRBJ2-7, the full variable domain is GAGVSQSPRYKVTKRGQDVALRCDPISGHVSLYWYRQALGQGPEFLTYFNYEAQQDKSGLPNDRFSAERPEGSISTLTIQRTEQRDSAMYRCASSPPGTAYEQYFGPGTRLTVT.

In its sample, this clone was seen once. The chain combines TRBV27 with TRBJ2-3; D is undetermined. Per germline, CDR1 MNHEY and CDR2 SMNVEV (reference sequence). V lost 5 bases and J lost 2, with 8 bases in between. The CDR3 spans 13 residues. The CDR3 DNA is TGTGCCAGCAGTCTTTACGACACAGATACGCAGTATTTT. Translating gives CASSLYDTDTQYF.

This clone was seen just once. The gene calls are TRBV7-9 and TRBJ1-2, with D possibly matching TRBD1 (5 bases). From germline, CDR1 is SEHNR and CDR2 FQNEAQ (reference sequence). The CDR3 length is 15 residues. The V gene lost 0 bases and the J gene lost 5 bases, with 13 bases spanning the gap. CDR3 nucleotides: TGTGCCAGCAGCTTAGCTCTGGACATTCGATATGGCTACACCTTC. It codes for CASSLALDIRYGYTF.

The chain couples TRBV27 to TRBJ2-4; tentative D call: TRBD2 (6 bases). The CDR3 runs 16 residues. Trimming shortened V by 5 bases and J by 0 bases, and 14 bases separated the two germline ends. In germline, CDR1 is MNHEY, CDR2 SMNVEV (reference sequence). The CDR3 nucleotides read TGTGCCAGCAGTCATACTAGCTGGGAAGCCAAAAACATTCAGTACTTC. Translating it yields CASSHTSWEAKNIQYF.

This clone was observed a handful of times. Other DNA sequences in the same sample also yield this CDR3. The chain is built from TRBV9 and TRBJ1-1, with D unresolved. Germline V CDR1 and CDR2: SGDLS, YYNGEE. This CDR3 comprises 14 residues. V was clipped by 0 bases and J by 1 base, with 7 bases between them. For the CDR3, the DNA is TGTGCCAGCAGCGTAGCCGGAAGGAACACTGAAGCTTTCTTT. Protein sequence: CASSVAGRNTEAFF.

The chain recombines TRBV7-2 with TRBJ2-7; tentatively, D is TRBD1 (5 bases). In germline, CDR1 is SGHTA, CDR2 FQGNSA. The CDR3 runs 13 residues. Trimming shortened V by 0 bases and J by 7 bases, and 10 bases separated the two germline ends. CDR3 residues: CASSLAMGREQYF. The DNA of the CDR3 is TGTGCCAGCAGCTTAGCGATGGGGCGGGAGCAGTACTTC.

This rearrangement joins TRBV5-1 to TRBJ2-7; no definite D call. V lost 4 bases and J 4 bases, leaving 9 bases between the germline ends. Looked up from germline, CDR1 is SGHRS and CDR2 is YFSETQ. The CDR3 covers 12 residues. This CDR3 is CASSGVAYEQYF. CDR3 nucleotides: TGCGCCAGCAGCGGGGTGGCTTACGAGCAGTACTTC.

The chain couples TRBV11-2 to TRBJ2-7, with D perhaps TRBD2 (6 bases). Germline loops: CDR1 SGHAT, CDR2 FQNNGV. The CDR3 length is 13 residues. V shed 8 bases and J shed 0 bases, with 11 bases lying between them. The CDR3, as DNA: TGTGCCAGCGAGGCTAGCGTCTCCTACGAGCAGTACTTC. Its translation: CASEASVSYEQYF.

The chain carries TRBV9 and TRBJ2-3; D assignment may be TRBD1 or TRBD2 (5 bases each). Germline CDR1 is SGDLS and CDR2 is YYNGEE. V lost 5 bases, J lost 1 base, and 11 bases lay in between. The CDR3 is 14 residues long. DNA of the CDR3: TGTGCCAGCAGAGCCGGGACCGGCACAGATACGCAGTATTTT. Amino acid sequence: CASRAGTGTDTQYF.

The DNA of the CDR3 is TGCGCCAGCAGCTTGTACGTGAACACTGAAGCTTTCTTT. Translated, it gives CASSLYVNTEAFF. V gene TRBV5-1 combines with J gene TRBJ1-1; D uncertain. CDR1 is SGHRS, CDR2 YFSETQ, per germline. The CDR3 sequence is 13 residues long. V dropped 1 base and J dropped 0 bases, with 4 bases sitting between them.

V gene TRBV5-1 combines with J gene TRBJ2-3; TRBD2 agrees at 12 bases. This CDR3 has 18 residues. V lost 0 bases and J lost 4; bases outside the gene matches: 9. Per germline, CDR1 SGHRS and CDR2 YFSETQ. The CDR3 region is CASSLEPSGRAGADTQYF. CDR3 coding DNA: TGCGCCAGCAGCTTGGAGCCTAGCGGGAGGGCCGGGGCAGATACGCAGTATTTT.

Here the CDR3 DNA reads TGCGCCAGCAGCTTGACGGTGGCGATCCTATCCCACAATGAGCAGTTCTTC. Translated, it gives CASSLTVAILSHNEQFF. This chain uses TRBV5-1 with TRBJ2-1; D gene ambiguous. V gave up 1 base and J gave up 5 bases, with 19 bases separating them. This CDR3 has 17 amino acids. Germline lookup yields CDR1 SGHRS and CDR2 YFSETQ. Combining the CDR3 with reference TRBV5-1 and TRBJ2-1 gives the whole variable domain KAGVTQTPRYLIKTRGQQVTLSCSPISGHRSVSWYQQTPGQGLQFLFEYFSETQRNKGNFPGRFSGRQFSNSRSEMNVSTLELGDSALYLCASSLTVAILSHNEQFFGPGTRLTVL.

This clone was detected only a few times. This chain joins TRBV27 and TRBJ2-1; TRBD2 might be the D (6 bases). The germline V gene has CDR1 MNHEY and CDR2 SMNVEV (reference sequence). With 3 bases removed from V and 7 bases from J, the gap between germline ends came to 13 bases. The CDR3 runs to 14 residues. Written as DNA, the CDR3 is TGTGCCAGCAGTTTTGCCATTCGGGGGAATGAGCAGTTCTTC. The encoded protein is CASSFAIRGNEQFF.

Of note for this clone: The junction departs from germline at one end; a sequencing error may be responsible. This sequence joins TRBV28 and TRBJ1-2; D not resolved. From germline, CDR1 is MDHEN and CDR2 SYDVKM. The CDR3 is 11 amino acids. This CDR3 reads CASSWQHEPLF. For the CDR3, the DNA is TGTGCCAGCAGTTGGCAACACGAACCGCTCTTC.

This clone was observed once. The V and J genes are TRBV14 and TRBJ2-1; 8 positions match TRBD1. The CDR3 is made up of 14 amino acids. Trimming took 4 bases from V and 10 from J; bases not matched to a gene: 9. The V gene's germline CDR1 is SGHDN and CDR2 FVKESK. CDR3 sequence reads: CASSRAGGSGEQFF. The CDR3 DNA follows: TGTGCCAGCAGCCGGGCAGGGGGCTCAGGGGAGCAGTTCTTC.

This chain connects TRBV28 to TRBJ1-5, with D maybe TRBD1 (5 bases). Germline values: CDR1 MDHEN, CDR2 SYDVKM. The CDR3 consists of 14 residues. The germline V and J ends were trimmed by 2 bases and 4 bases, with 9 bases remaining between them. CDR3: CASSLQGMNQPQHF. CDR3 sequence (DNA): TGTGCCAGCAGTTTACAGGGCATGAATCAGCCCCAGCATTTT.

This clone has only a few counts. The DNA of the CDR3 is TGCGCCAGCAGCCAAGGTTCCTACCCCGGAACCGGGGAGCTGTTTTTT. Its protein is CASSQGSYPGTGELFF. The genes are TRBV4-1 and TRBJ2-2; D gene uncertain. The germline V gene encodes CDR1 MGHRA and CDR2 YSYEKL. The CDR3 extends over 16 amino acids. V shed 1 base and J shed 5 bases, with 14 bases lying between them.

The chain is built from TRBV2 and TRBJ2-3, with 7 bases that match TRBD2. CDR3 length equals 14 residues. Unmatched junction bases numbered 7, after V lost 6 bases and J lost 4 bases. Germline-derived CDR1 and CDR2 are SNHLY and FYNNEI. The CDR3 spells CASRSGEAADTQYF. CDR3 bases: TGTGCCAGCAGGAGCGGGGAGGCAGCAGATACGCAGTATTTT.

The CDR3: CASSFQSMNTEAFF. As DNA, the CDR3 is TGTGCCAGCAGCTTTCAGTCCATGAACACTGAAGCTTTCTTT. V and J are TRBV7-3 and TRBJ1-1; D uncertain. CDR1 is SGHTA, CDR2 FQGTGA, per germline. V lost 3 bases and J lost 0, with 8 bases in between. This CDR3 contains 14 residues.

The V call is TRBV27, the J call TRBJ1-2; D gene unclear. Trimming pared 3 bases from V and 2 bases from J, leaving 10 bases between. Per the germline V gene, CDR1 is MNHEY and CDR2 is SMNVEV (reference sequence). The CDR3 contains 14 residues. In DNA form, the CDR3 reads TGTGCCAGCAGTTTTCGAGTAGGGAACTATGGCTACACCTTC. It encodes CASSFRVGNYGYTF.

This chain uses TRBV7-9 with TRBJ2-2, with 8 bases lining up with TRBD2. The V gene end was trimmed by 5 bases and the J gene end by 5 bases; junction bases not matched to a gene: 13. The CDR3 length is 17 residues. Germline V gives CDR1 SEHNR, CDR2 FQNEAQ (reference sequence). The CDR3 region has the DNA TGTGCCAGCAGCCCTAAGACCGGGACTAGACCTACCGGGGAGCTGTTTTTT. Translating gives CASSPKTGTRPTGELFF. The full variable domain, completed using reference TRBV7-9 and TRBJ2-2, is DTGVSQNPRHKITKRGQNVTFRCDPISEHNRLYWYRQTLGQGPEFLTYFQNEAQLEKSRLLSDRFSAERPKGSFSTLEIQRTEQGDSAMYLCASSPKTGTRPTGELFFGEGSRLTVL.

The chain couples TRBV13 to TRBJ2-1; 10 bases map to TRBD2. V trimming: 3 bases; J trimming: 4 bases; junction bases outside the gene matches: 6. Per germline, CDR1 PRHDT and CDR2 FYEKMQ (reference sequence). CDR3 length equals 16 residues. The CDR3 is CASSFSGTSAYNEQFF. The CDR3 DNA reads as TGTGCCAGCAGCTTCTCCGGGACTAGCGCTTACAATGAGCAGTTCTTC.

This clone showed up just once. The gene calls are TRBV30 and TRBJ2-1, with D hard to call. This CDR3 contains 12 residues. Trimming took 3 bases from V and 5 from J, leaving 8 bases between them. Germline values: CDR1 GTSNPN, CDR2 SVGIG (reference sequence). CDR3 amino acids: CAWSADNNEQFF. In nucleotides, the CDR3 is TGTGCCTGGAGCGCGGATAACAATGAGCAGTTCTTC.

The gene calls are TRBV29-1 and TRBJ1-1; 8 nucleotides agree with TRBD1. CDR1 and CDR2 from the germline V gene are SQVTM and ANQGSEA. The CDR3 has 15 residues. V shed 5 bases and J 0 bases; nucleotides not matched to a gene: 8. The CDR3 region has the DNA TGCAGCGTTTGGGCATGGGACAGGTTGAACACTGAAGCTTTCTTT. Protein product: CSVWAWDRLNTEAFF.

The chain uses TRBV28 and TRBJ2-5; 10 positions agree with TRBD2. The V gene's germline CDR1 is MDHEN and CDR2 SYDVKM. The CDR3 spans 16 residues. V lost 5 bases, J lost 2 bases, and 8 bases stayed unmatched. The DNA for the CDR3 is TGTGCCAGCAGTACTACCGAGGGACTAGCGCAAGAGACCCAGTACTTC. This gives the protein CASSTTEGLAQETQYF.

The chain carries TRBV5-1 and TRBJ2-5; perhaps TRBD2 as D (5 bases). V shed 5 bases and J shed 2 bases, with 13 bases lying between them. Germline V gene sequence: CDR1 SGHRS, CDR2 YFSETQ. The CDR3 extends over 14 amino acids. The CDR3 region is CASSPPGGQETQYF. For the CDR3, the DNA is TGCGCCAGCAGTCCACCCGGCGGGCAAGAGACCCAGTACTTC. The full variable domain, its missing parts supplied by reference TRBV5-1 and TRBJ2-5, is KAGVTQTPRYLIKTRGQQVTLSCSPISGHRSVSWYQQTPGQGLQFLFEYFSETQRNKGNFPGRFSGRQFSNSRSEMNVSTLELGDSALYLCASSPPGGQETQYFGPGTRLLVL.

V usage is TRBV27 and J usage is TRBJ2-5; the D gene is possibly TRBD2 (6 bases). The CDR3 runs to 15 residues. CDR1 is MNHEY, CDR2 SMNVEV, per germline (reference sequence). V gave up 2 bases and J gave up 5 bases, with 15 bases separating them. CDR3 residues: CASSLGEAIGETQYF. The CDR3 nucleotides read TGTGCCAGCAGTTTAGGGGAGGCAATAGGGGAGACCCAGTACTTC.

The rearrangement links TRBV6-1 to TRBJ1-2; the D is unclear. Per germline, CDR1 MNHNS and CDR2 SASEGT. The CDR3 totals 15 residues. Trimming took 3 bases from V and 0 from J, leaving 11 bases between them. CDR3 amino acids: CASSDGPYSNYGYTF. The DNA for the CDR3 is TGTGCCAGCAGTGACGGCCCGTACTCTAACTATGGCTACACCTTC.

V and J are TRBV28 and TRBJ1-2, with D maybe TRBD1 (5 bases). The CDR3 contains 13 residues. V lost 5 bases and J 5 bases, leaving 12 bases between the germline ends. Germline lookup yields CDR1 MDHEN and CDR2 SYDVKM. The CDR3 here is CASSLEGVYGYTF. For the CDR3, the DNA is TGTGCCAGCAGTCTGGAAGGGGTATATGGCTACACCTTC.